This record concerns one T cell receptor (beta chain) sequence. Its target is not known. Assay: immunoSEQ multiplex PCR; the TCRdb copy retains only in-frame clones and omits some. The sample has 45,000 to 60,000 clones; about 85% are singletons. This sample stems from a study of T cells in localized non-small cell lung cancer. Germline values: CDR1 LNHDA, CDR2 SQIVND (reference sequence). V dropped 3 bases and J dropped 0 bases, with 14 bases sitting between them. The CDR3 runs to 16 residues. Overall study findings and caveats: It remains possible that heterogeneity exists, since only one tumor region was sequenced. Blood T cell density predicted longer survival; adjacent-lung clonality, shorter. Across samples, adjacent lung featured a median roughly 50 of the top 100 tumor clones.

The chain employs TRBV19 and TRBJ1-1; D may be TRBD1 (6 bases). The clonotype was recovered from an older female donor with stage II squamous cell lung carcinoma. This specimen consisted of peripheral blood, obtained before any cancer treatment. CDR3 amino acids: CASSMISRGLNTEAFF. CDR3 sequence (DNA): TGTGCCAGTAGTATGATATCCAGGGGATTGAACACTGAAGCTTTCTTT.